The present entry profiles one T cell receptor beta chain with its context. This specimen belongs to a study of cytomegalovirus exposure and HLA in healthy donors. Vbeta (60) and Jbeta (13) primers were used in the PCR. Some clones are missing from TCRdb's copy, which holds only in-frame ones; the method was immunoSEQ multiplex PCR. The sample yields around 45,000 clones, of which the top ten take up under 2%. V shed 5 bases and J 6 bases; nucleotides not matched to a gene: 6. The germline V gene encodes CDR1 MNHEY and CDR2 SVGAGI. The CDR3 length is 15 residues. The chain recombines TRBV6-5 with TRBJ2-2, with TRBD2 matching 10 bases. This clonotype was obtained from a woman aged 30 to 39 in good health and CMV-seronegative. The specimen sequenced was PBMCs. The CDR3 loop reads CASSPLAGDAGELFF. In DNA, the CDR3 is TGTGCCAGCAGTCCGCTAGCGGGAGACGCCGGGGAGCTGTTTTTT.